This section outlines one TCR beta chain sequence together with its context. V dropped 6 bases and J dropped 4; count of bases not matched to a gene: 6. The CDR3 totals 14 residues. The germline gives CDR1 LNHDA, CDR2 SQIVND (reference sequence). These data come from a study of blood T cell repertoires in COVID-19. Study at large: From T cells, B-cell-depleted T cells, or PBMCs came the material, which was cDNA or gDNA.

Data came from immunoSEQ multiplex PCR; TCRdb stores just in-frame clones and leaves some out. The sample comprises about 49,000 clones, about 85% of which are singletons, and about 14% rests with the top ten. The sequencing input was peripheral blood. The TCR sequence derives from a human donor in a cohort sampled during active COVID-19. The chain links TRBV19 to TRBJ2-4; TRBD1 matches 7 bases. For the CDR3, the DNA is TGTGCCAGTAGGAGTAGGGACAGTAAAAACATTCAGTACTTC. It specifies CASRSRDSKNIQYF.